This T cell receptor beta chain was found in a study of blood T cell repertoires in COVID-19. About the research overall: T cells, B-cell-depleted T cells, or PBMCs supplied cDNA or gDNA.

Method: immunoSEQ multiplex PCR; TCRdb's copy keeps in-frame clones and lacks some. The table lists under 70,000 clones, roughly 84% of them singletons. This sequence originates from a woman older than 75 with acute or convalescent COVID-19. The sample was peripheral blood.

CDR3 DNA: TGTGCCAGCAGCCAAACTTCGGGTCAGCCCCAGCATTTT. Encoded protein: CASSQTSGQPQHF. This chain connects TRBV6-5 to TRBJ1-5; D call uncertain. This CDR3 is built from 13 residues. Trimming left V 6 bases short and J 6 bases short, with 12 bases between. Germline V lookup: CDR1 MNHEY, CDR2 SVGAGI.